This TCR beta chain was sequenced in a study of cytomegalovirus exposure and HLA in healthy donors. Points from the study as a whole: Among TCR beta chains of equal frequency, HLA-associated ones were more clonally expanded in a later analysis. Previously analyzed data showed that most TCR beta V segments were productive at a frequency of about 90% or about 30%. Follow-up analysis later connected one missense variant in DCLRE1C with trimming of TCR beta V- and J-genes.

A remark on this clone: The antigen remains unidentified.

Vbeta (60) and Jbeta (13) primers were used in the PCR. Using immunoSEQ multiplex PCR, the repertoire was profiled, and TCRdb retains in-frame clones only, with some absent. The sample table sets out roughly 84,000 clones. Germline V gene lookup returns CDR1 SGHKS and CDR2 YYEKEE (reference sequence). This CDR3 is built from 15 residues. The V segment lost 4 bases and the J segment 1 base; nucleotides outside the gene matches: 3. The sequence came from a man over 45 in good health and CMV-seronegative. Sequencing was performed on PBMCs. The chain carries TRBV5-5 and TRBJ1-2, with TRBD1 matching over 11 bases. The CDR3 DNA is TGTGCCAGCAGCGGACAGGGGGCGTTTAACTATGGCTACACCTTC. Its protein is CASSGQGAFNYGYTF.